This TCR beta chain derives from a study of T-cell reconstitution after alpha-beta-depleted transplantation in children. Study results and caveats: Several hundred expanded graft clones reportedly gave rise to the alpha-beta T cells present about two months after transplant. Some patients owed their high day-60 TCRbeta diversity to surviving recipient T cells and thymic progenitors. It was newly produced T cells that mostly accounted for T-cell counts and diversity one year after transplant.

CDR1 and CDR2 (germline): SGHKS, YYEKEE (reference sequence). Losses at the gene ends were 2 bases for V and 5 bases for J; bases not matched to a gene: 5. The CDR3 sequence is 15 residues long. In this sample, this clonotype turned up many times. No antigen is known for it. A library of TCRbeta sequences, prepared with unique molecular identifiers, was generated. Using its own MiXCR run on the PCR reads, TCRdb lists one record per CDR3 protein. This sample has around 250,000 distinct CDR3 sequences, with around 7.5% found just once. The receptor's source is a male patient under 18 who had a stem cell transplant for acute lymphoblastic leukemia, so the T cells may come from the graft donor. The chain employs TRBV5-5 and TRBJ2-7; 12 nucleotides agree with TRBD1. The sample in question was PBMCs, mostly from graft donor cells, obtained 180 days after TCRalphabeta/CD19-depleted stem cell transplant. The CDR3 bases are TGTGCCAGCAGCTTTGCGGGACAGGGGGCCCACGAGCAGTACTTC. Residues: CASSFAGQGAHEQYF.